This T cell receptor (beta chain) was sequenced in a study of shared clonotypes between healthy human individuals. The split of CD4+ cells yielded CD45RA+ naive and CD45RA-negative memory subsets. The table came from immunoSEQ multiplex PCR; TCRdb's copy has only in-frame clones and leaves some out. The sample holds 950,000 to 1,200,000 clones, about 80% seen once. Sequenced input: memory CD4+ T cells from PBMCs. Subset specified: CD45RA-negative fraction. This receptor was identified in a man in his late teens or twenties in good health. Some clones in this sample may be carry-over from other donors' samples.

The CDR3 DNA is TGTGCCAGCTCACAGGGGGCACCGAACACTGAAGCTTTCTTT. It specifies CASSQGAPNTEAFF. The chain uses TRBV18 and TRBJ1-1; 7 nucleotides line up with TRBD1. The CDR3 has 14 residues. V lost 4 bases, J lost 1 base, and 3 bases stayed unmatched. The germline CDR1 and CDR2 sequences are KGHSH and LQKENI.